This T cell receptor (beta chain) was found in a study of human T cells and chemical hapten exposure. Study-wide background: Across its roughly 22 weeks, the study gave patients weekly diphenylcyclopropenone doses to the scalp.

This clonotype was seen repeatedly, ten times or more. Antigen unknown. The V gene's germline CDR1 is SEHNR and CDR2 FQNEAQ (reference sequence). CDR3 size: 14 residues. V was clipped by 5 bases and J by 9 bases; unmatched bases: 7. Time point reported: patch test 1, 2 weeks after DPC sensitization. Treatment given: therapeutic diphenylcyclopropenone sensitization with weekly scalp DPC. Per the original methods: Sampled TCR counts reached a median of around 94,000 per sample, with values ranging from 23,224 to 690,600. TCRdb re-derived calls from the RACE reads in MiXCR, one entry per CDR3 protein. What appears here as the V and J calls and clone size reflects TCRdb's work, not the paper's. The sample has tens of thousands of distinct CDR3 sequences, about 10% seen once. General study points: It was expanded TCRs that formed significantly more large CDR3 similarity clusters than controls did.

The rearrangement links TRBV7-9 to TRBJ1-6; 7 nucleotides match TRBD1. Sample: whole blood, taken in connection with sensitization to the hapten diphenylcyclopropenone (DPC). The origin of this receptor is a woman aged 45-65 years with alopecia areata. Some clones in this sample may be carry-over from other donors' samples. CDR3 DNA sequence: TGTGCCAGCAGCCACGACAGGGACGGTTCACCCCTCCACTTT. Its protein is CASSHDRDGSPLHF. The variable domain in full, with the rest retrieved from reference TRBV7-9 and TRBJ1-6, is DTGVSQNPRHKITKRGQNVTFRCDPISEHNRLYWYRQTLGQGPEFLTYFQNEAQLEKSRLLSDRFSAERPKGSFSTLEIQRTEQGDSAMYLCASSHDRDGSPLHFGNGTRLTVT.